The clone carrying this T cell receptor (beta chain) was counted a single time. What it binds is unknown. These data come from a study of cytomegalovirus exposure and HLA in healthy donors. Study-wide context: An analysis done earlier identified roughly 120 million unique TCR beta sequences from about 180 million T cells. Findings of the study overall: A later analysis found most CMV-associated TCR beta chains apparently HLA-restricted.

The study ran its PCR with 60 Vbeta and 13 Jbeta primers. Study processing details: An analysis that came later counted 80 million or so unique TCR beta chains, 10 million to 11 million shared. Sequencing was performed with immunoSEQ multiplex PCR; in TCRdb, only in-frame clones are kept and a portion is missing. V and J calls and clone size come straight from that table; D and trimming were deduced from the DNA. The repertoire holds approximately 190,000 clones, with around four fifths as singletons. CDR1 is ENHRY, CDR2 SYGVKD, per germline. This CDR3 contains 15 residues. Trimming stripped 0 bases from V and 2 bases from J, with 9 bases between.

The sequence came from a woman between 50 and 59 years old in good health and CMV-seropositive. V is TRBV10-3 and J is TRBJ2-3; possibly TRBD1 for D (6 bases). The material sequenced was PBMCs. The DNA for the CDR3 is TGTGCCATCAGTGAGTCCGGGACATACACAGATACGCAGTATTTT. It yields the protein CAISESGTYTDTQYF.